This TCR beta chain was retrieved from a study of T-cell memory formation after mild COVID-19. A single record per CDR3 protein comes from TCRdb applying MiXCR to the 5' RACE reads. The table lists around 300,000 distinct CDR3 sequences, roughly 13% of them singletons. As to this clonotype: Its antigen remains unidentified.

Germline CDR1 reads LGHNA; CDR2 reads YNFKEQ. CDR3 length: 15 residues. V lost 1 base to trimming and J lost 3 bases, with 13 bases between them. Broader study findings: There were some responding clones in pre-infection memory, which suggested that cross-reactive memory had joined. Confirmation of SARS-CoV-2 specificity was lacking for second-wave clones peaking day 37.

This receptor was identified in a man younger than 35 who had mild COVID-19 (a few samples of this study predate the infection). Cell type and time point are not known. This sequence joins TRBV4-2 and TRBJ2-7; the D gene is possibly TRBD2 (6 bases). The sequencing input was PBMCs or a T cell subset sorted from them (not recorded which). CDR3 in amino acids: CASSQGRGTDYEQYF. The DNA for the CDR3 is TGTGCCAGCAGCCAAGGACGGGGGACTGACTACGAGCAGTACTTC.